This is a list of T cell receptor beta chains from one sample in a study of T cell clones after liver transplantation. Assay: immunoSEQ multiplex PCR; the TCRdb copy retains only in-frame clones and omits some. Of around 70,000 clones listed, around 92% are singletons. Here the sequenced sample was CD4+ T cells from blood, taken approximately 25 months after liver transplant. The source of these receptors is a human patient who received a liver transplant. Some T cells may be transferred from the graft donor. The CDR3 runs from the conserved cysteine through the conserved F or W. Each record gives: V gene, J gene, D gene, clone size, CDR3 DNA, CDR3 protein. A D gene is named only where the DNA matches it firmly. Clone size is stated in some rows and not others, as once, few, many or a class when expanded.

V: TRBV19
J: TRBJ2-5
D: .
size: .
DNA: TGTGCCAGTAGTCCAGGGCGTGAGACCCAGTACTTC
CDR3: CASSPGRETQYF

V: TRBV4-3
J: TRBJ2-1
D: .
size: .
DNA: TGCGCCAGCAGCCAAGATCCGACGGACAGTTGGTACAATGAGCAGTTCTTC
CDR3: CASSQDPTDSWYNEQFF

V: TRBV7-9
J: TRBJ1-2
D: .
size: once
DNA: TGTGCCAGCAGCTTACTCGGGACCTATGGCTACACCTTC
CDR3: CASSLLGTYGYTF

V: TRBV5-1
J: TRBJ2-7
D: .
size: .
DNA: TGCGCCAGCAGCCGGGACTCCCACGAGCAGTACTTC
CDR3: CASSRDSHEQYF

V: TRBV4-3
J: TRBJ2-2
D: .
size: .
DNA: TGCGCCAGCAGCCAGCACAAGACAGTCCCCGGGGAGCTGTTTTTT
CDR3: CASSQHKTVPGELFF

V: TRBV12-5
J: TRBJ2-2
D: .
size: .
DNA: TGTGCTAGTGGTTTGTCCCTCCGGGGGCTGTTTTTT
CDR3: CASGLSLRGLFF

V: TRBV6-1
J: TRBJ1-5
D: .
size: .
DNA: TGTGCCAGCAGAACAAACAATCAGCCCCAGCATTTT
CDR3: CASRTNNQPQHF

V: TRBV5-1
J: TRBJ2-7
D: .
size: .
DNA: TGCGCCAGCAGCTTGGAGGGCAAGAACTACGAGCAGTACTTC
CDR3: CASSLEGKNYEQYF

V: TRBV7-2
J: TRBJ2-5
D: .
size: .
DNA: TGTGCCAGCAGCGCACAAGAGACCCAGTACTTC
CDR3: CASSAQETQYF

V: TRBV15
J: TRBJ2-3
D: .
size: .
DNA: TGTGCCACCAGCCAAATCAGGGGCACAGATACGCAGTATTTT
CDR3: CATSQIRGTDTQYF

V: TRBV19
J: TRBJ1-3
D: .
size: .
DNA: TGTGCCACCAAATACTCCGGGCAGCTAGACACCATATATTTT
CDR3: CATKYSGQLDTIYF

V: TRBV9
J: TRBJ1-2
D: TRBD1
size: .
DNA: TGTGCCAGCAGCGCCGGGACAGAAGGTATCTATGGCTACACCTTC
CDR3: CASSAGTEGIYGYTF

V: TRBV15
J: TRBJ2-1
D: .
size: .
DNA: TGTGCCACCAGCAGCCCTAGGAGGGTTGCTAATGAGCAGTTCTTC
CDR3: CATSSPRRVANEQFF

V: TRBV12-5
J: TRBJ2-4
D: .
size: .
DNA: TGTGCTAGTGGCCGCGGGGCCCAACTAGCCAAAAACATTCAGTACTTC
CDR3: CASGRGAQLAKNIQYF

V: TRBV18
J: TRBJ2-2
D: .
size: once
DNA: TGTGCCAGCTCACCAACGGGGGACCCGGGCACCGGGGAGCTGTTTTTT
CDR3: CASSPTGDPGTGELFF

V: TRBV14
J: TRBJ2-5
D: TRBD2
size: .
DNA: TGTGCCAGCAGCCAAGACTGGCTAGCGGGAAAAGAGACCCAGTACTTC
CDR3: CASSQDWLAGKETQYF

V: TRBV27
J: TRBJ2-7
D: TRBD2
size: .
DNA: TGTGCCAGCAGTAACTCCGGACTAGCGCCACCCTACGAGCAGTACTTC
CDR3: CASSNSGLAPPYEQYF

V: TRBV5-1
J: TRBJ2-5
D: TRBD1
size: .
DNA: TGCGCCAGCAGCCCACAGGGGACCCAAGAGACCCAGTACTTC
CDR3: CASSPQGTQETQYF

V: TRBV27
J: TRBJ2-7
D: TRBD2
size: .
DNA: TGTGCCAGCAGTTTTAAGGGACTAGCCTACGAGCAGTACTTC
CDR3: CASSFKGLAYEQYF

V: TRBV10-3
J: TRBJ1-3
D: .
size: .
DNA: TGTGCCACGCGGGAGGGACCCTCTGGAAACACCATATATTTT
CDR3: CATREGPSGNTIYF

V: TRBV19
J: TRBJ2-7
D: .
size: .
DNA: TGTGCCAGTAGTATCCAGGGGGGGTACTACGAGCAGTACTTC
CDR3: CASSIQGGYYEQYF

V: TRBV30
J: TRBJ1-3
D: .
size: .
DNA: TGTGCCTGGAGTGTAGGTGGGACGTCCGACACCATATATTTT
CDR3: CAWSVGGTSDTIYF

V: TRBV5-1
J: TRBJ2-7
D: .
size: .
DNA: TGCGCCAGCAGCGCAACCAGGGGTTGGTCCTACGAGCAGTACTTC
CDR3: CASSATRGWSYEQYF

V: TRBV10-2
J: TRBJ2-7
D: TRBD2
size: .
DNA: TGCGCCAGCAGCCCACACCAGGGGAGCGGGAGTATCCACGAGCAGTACTTC
CDR3: CASSPHQGSGSIHEQYF

V: TRBV11-3
J: TRBJ2-1
D: .
size: .
DNA: TGTGCCAGCAGCTTATCCCTCAGGGTTAGCTACAATGAGCAGTTCTTC
CDR3: CASSLSLRVSYNEQFF

V: TRBV5-1
J: TRBJ1-1
D: .
size: .
DNA: TGCGCCAGCAGCTTGGATTGGGGGGCGAGCACTGAAGCTTTCTTT
CDR3: CASSLDWGASTEAFF

V: TRBV28
J: TRBJ1-1
D: TRBD1
size: .
DNA: TGTGCCAGCAGACGGTCGGGGGGACAGGAAGCTTTCTTT
CDR3: CASRRSGGQEAFF

V: TRBV5-1
J: TRBJ2-2
D: TRBD1
size: .
DNA: TGCGCCAGCAGCTTGGGGGTGGGACAGGAGAACACCGGGGAGCTGTTTTTT
CDR3: CASSLGVGQENTGELFF

V: TRBV11-2
J: TRBJ2-5
D: .
size: .
DNA: TGTGCCAGCAGCCCCGGCCCGGGATCGGTGACCCAGTACTTC
CDR3: CASSPGPGSVTQYF

V: TRBV5-1
J: TRBJ2-5
D: .
size: .
DNA: TGCGCCAGCAGCGGGACGGCGCAAGAGACCCAGTACTTC
CDR3: CASSGTAQETQYF

V: TRBV29-1
J: TRBJ2-7
D: TRBD1
size: .
DNA: TGCAGCGTTGAGGGACAGGGAGGCAACGAGCAGTACTTC
CDR3: CSVEGQGGNEQYF

V: TRBV18
J: TRBJ1-1
D: .
size: .
DNA: TGTGCCAGCTCACCAGAAACTGAAGCTTTCTTT
CDR3: CASSPETEAFF

V: TRBV29-1
J: TRBJ2-7
D: TRBD2
size: .
DNA: TGCAGCGCCGAGGGAGGACTAGCGGGATTGTTGTACGAGCAGTACTTC
CDR3: CSAEGGLAGLLYEQYF

V: TRBV7-3
J: TRBJ2-1
D: TRBD2
size: .
DNA: TGTGCCAGCAGCCCCACTAGCGGCTCCTACAATGAGCAGTTCTTC
CDR3: CASSPTSGSYNEQFF

V: TRBV18
J: TRBJ2-3
D: TRBD2
size: .
DNA: TGTGCCAGCTCCCCACTAGCGGGAATCGGAGATACGCAGTATTTT
CDR3: CASSPLAGIGDTQYF

V: TRBV7-2
J: TRBJ1-2
D: .
size: .
DNA: TGTGCCAGCAGCCGGGGCGGGCCTGCAGCTGATGGCTACACCTTC
CDR3: CASSRGGPAADGYTF

V: TRBV21-1
J: TRBJ1-3
D: .
size: .
DNA: TGTGCCAGCAGCATGGGGGCGCTACGCTCTGGAAACACCATATATTTT
CDR3: CASSMGALRSGNTIYF

V: TRBV10-3
J: TRBJ2-2
D: .
size: .
DNA: TGTGCCATCAGTGGACTAACCACCGGGGAGCTGTTTTTT
CDR3: CAISGLTTGELFF

V: TRBV6-1
J: TRBJ2-7
D: TRBD1
size: .
DNA: TGTGCCAGCAGACAGGGGACCTACGAGCAGTACTTC
CDR3: CASRQGTYEQYF

V: TRBV7-9
J: TRBJ2-1
D: TRBD2
size: .
DNA: TGTGCCAGCAGCTTCGGGACTACTAACAATGAGCAGTTCTTC
CDR3: CASSFGTTNNEQFF

V: TRBV2
J: TRBJ2-5
D: .
size: .
DNA: TGTGCCAGTCGGGGAGATCAAGAGACCCAGTACTTC
CDR3: CASRGDQETQYF

V: TRBV9
J: TRBJ2-7
D: TRBD2
size: .
DNA: TGTGCCAGCAGTCCAAGCGGGAGAACTAAAGAGCAGTACTTC
CDR3: CASSPSGRTKEQYF

V: TRBV5-1
J: TRBJ2-2
D: .
size: .
DNA: TGCGCCAGCAGCTTGGCCCCGCTGATGAACACCGGGGAGCTGTTTTTT
CDR3: CASSLAPLMNTGELFF

V: TRBV27
J: TRBJ2-3
D: .
size: .
DNA: TGTGCCAGCCGCCGGGACCCTATTGGAAGCACAGATACGCAGTATTTT
CDR3: CASRRDPIGSTDTQYF

V: TRBV6-6
J: TRBJ1-1
D: .
size: .
DNA: TGTGCCAGCACCCAAGGGTCAGGGGTTAGGACTGAAGCTTTCTTT
CDR3: CASTQGSGVRTEAFF

V: TRBV5-1
J: TRBJ2-6
D: .
size: .
DNA: TGCGCCAGCAGCTTGGCCGGGGCAGTCTCTGGGGCCAACGTCCTGACTTTC
CDR3: CASSLAGAVSGANVLTF

V: TRBV6-1
J: TRBJ1-2
D: .
size: .
DNA: TGTGCCAGCAGTGATAAAAGGGAAGGACACTATGGCTACACCTTC
CDR3: CASSDKREGHYGYTF

V: TRBV5-1
J: TRBJ1-1
D: TRBD1
size: .
DNA: TGCGCCAGCAGCCCCTTAGACAGGGATGGAACTGAAGCTTTCTTT
CDR3: CASSPLDRDGTEAFF

V: TRBV18
J: TRBJ1-2
D: .
size: once
DNA: TGTGCCAGCTCACCCTCTTCCGGGGGATGGGGCTACACCTTC
CDR3: CASSPSSGGWGYTF

V: TRBV5-6
J: TRBJ1-1
D: .
size: .
DNA: TGTGCCAGCAGCTTGAGGGGGGGTTCGAACACTGAAGCTTTCTTT
CDR3: CASSLRGGSNTEAFF

V: TRBV14
J: TRBJ2-3
D: .
size: .
DNA: TGTGCCAGCAGCCGCCGTGGTCGCACAGATACGCAGTATTTT
CDR3: CASSRRGRTDTQYF

V: TRBV7-2
J: TRBJ2-7
D: .
size: .
DNA: TGTGCCAGCAGCTTAGCGGGGCAGGGGATCCACGAGCAGTACTTC
CDR3: CASSLAGQGIHEQYF